Included here is one T cell receptor beta chain sequence, with context. The antigen this receptor binds is unknown. No base qualities exist here, and no much larger clone lies one base off it. Trimming leaves V shorter by 7 bases and J shorter by 0 bases, with the junction holding 6 bases beyond the gene matches. Spanning cysteine to phenylalanine, the CDR3 consists of 15 amino acids. The entry retains the CDR3 DNA only, 45 bases that are in frame from base 1. Per the germline V gene, MNHEY is the CDR1 and SVGAGI is the CDR2. This sample is drawn from a study of PD-1 blockade in classical Hodgkin lymphoma (TCRdb year 2020). Regarding the study in general: Nivolumab dosing was 3 mg/kg intravenously every 2 weeks, continuing until either disease progression or unacceptable toxicity. The study used CyTOF and TCR beta sequencing to define a peripheral blood immune signature of response to PD-1 blockade in classical Hodgkin lymphoma. Overall results and qualifications from the work: Baseline TCR diversity was reported as lower in newly diagnosed patients than in healthy donors, and lower still in relapsed/refractory patients. CD4+ but not CD8+ TCR diversity rose significantly by C4D1 (p=0.0027 vs p=0.16), most apparent in complete responders (p=0.02). Trial patients achieving complete response had baseline diversity similar to newly diagnosed patients, whereas partial responders and progressors had significantly lower diversity. The study was limited to a single clinical trial cohort, and causes of repertoire differences, possibly disease activity or prior therapy, remained undefined. Diversity was lower in patients who began nivolumab less than 1 year after ASCT, so these patients were left out of later analyses to avoid confounding by immune reconstitution.

Genomic DNA was isolated using the Qiagen DNeasy kit from unsorted PBMCs as well as from negatively selected CD4+ and CD8+ fractions. Using primers that anneal to V and J segments, immunoSEQ multiplex PCR amplified the TCR beta CDR3 regions. A synthetic immune receptor repertoire was used to minimize amplification bias, and remaining bias was computationally removed after sequencing. From the authors' description of their analysis: Repertoire diversity was quantified as the Shannon entropy index using custom Python scripts. Unsorted, CD4+ and CD8+ repertoires were analyzed separately, except for combined analyses in which CD4+ and CD8+ sequences were merged in silico. A clone counted as expanded when the clone's frequency after treatment rose at least 2-fold relative to C1D1, and clones undetected at baseline were given a pseudocount of 0.5. Clones with 0 or 1 copy at C1D1 were defined as singleton clones, while clones with 2 or more copies were defined as non-singleton clones. Clones expanded in unsorted samples were annotated as CD4+, CD8+ or unknown by matching protein sequences in sorted samples from the same patient. Wilcoxon tests on paired samples were used to test changes in diversity from C1D1 to C4D1. Imported from immuneACCESS, the table was reduced by TCRdb to in-frame sequences with V and J called. These copies leave out some clones; in studies compared against another copy, an unresolved V gene accounts for under half, and the cause of the remainder is not known. V, J and clone size were drawn from that table, and D and trimming were deduced from the DNA. This sample has about 24,000 clones in its table, and under 90% of those were observed once. The ten largest clones add up to roughly a fifth of the sample.

The intended sense of this specimen's time point label: cycle 2 day 1 (C2D1) of nivolumab. Relapse after autologous stem cell transplantation had occurred in all trial patients, and cohorts A, B and C were distinguished by prior brentuximab vedotin exposure. The trial cohort comprised approximately 55 patients with relapsed/refractory classical Hodgkin lymphoma whose best overall responses were complete response, partial response or progressive disease. Trial patients were treated with single-agent nivolumab in the multi-cohort phase II CheckMate 205 trial. An independent review committee assessed best overall response by applying the 2007 International Working Group response criteria. PBMCs from the trial were collected at three points: immediately before nivolumab initiation (C1D1), and during therapy at cycle 2 day 1 and cycle 4 day 1. Peripheral blood was collected in 8 mL Vacutainer Cell Preparation Tubes, from which PBMCs were isolated by centrifugation and then cryopreserved.

The sequence was collected from a human donor with classical Hodgkin lymphoma. Sequencing was performed on peripheral blood mononuclear cells (PBMCs), taken before the second cycle of nivolumab. Recombination linked TRBV6-5 to TRBJ2-3; 8 middle bases align to TRBD2. The nucleotides read TGTGCCAGCACCATTAGCGGGACTAGCACAGATACGCAGTATTTT. Translation gives CASTISGTSTDTQYF.